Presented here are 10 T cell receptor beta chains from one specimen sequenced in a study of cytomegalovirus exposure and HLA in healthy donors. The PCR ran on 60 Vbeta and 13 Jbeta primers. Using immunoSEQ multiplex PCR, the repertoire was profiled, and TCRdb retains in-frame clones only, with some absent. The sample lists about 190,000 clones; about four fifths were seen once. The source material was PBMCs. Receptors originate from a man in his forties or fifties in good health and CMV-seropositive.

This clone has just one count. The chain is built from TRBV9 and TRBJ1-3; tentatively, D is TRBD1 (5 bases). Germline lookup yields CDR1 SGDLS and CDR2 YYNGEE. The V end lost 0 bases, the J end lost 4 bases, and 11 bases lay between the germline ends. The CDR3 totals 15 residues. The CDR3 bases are TGTGCCAGCAGCGTAGCTGCAGGGTCCGGAAACACCATATATTTT. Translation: CASSVAAGSGNTIYF. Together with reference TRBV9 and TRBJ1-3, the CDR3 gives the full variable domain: DSGVTQTPKHLITATGQRVTLRCSPRSGDLSVYWYQQSLDQGLQFLIQYYNGEERAKGNILERFSAQQFPDLHSELNLSSLELGDSALYFCASSVAAGSGNTIYFGEGSWLTVV.

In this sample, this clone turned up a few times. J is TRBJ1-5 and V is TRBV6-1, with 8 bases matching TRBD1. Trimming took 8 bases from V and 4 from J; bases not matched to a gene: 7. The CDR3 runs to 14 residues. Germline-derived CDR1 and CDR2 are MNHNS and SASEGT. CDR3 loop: CASQDRAGNQPQHF. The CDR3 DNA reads TGTGCCAGCCAGGACAGGGCGGGGAATCAGCCCCAGCATTTT.

CDR3 amino acids: CASRLRSDYGYTF. The CDR3 DNA is TGCGCCAGCAGACTGAGGAGTGACTATGGCTACACCTTC. The chain is built from TRBV5-1 and TRBJ1-2; D call uncertain. The CDR3 runs to 13 residues. CDR1 SGHRS and CDR2 YFSETQ come from the germline V gene. V lost 5 bases and J 3 bases, leaving 11 bases between the germline ends.

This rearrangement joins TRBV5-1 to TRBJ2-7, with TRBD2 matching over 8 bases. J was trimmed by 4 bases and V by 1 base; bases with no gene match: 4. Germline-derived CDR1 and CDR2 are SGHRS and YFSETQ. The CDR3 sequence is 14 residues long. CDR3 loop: CASSLRGGGYEQYF. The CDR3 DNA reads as TGCGCCAGCAGCTTGCGGGGGGGCGGATACGAGCAGTACTTC.

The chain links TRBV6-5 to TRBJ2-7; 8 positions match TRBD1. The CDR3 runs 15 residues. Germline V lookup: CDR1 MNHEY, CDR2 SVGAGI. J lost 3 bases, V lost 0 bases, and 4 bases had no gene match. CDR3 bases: TGTGCCAGCAGTTACTCGTGGACAGGGCTCTACGAGCAGTACTTC. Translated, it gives CASSYSWTGLYEQYF.

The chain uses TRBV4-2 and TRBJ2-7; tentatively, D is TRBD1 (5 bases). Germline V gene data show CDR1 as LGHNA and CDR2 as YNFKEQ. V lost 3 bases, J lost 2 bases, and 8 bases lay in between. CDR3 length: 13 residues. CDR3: CASSHLRAYEQYF. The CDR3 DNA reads TGTGCCAGCAGCCATCTCAGGGCCTACGAGCAGTACTTC.

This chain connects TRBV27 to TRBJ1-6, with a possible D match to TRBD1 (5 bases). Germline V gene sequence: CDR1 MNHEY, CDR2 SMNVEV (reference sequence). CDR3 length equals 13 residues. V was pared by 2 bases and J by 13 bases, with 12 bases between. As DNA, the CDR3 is TGTGCCAGCAGTTTAAAGTCAGGGACTCCCCTCCACTTT. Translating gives CASSLKSGTPLHF.

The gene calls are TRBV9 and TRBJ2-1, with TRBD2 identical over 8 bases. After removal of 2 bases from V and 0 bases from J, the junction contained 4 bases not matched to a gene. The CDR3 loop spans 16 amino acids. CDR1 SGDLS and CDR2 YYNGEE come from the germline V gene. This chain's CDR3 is CASSVSGTSSYNEQFF. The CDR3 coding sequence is TGTGCCAGCAGCGTCAGCGGGACTAGCTCCTACAATGAGCAGTTCTTC.

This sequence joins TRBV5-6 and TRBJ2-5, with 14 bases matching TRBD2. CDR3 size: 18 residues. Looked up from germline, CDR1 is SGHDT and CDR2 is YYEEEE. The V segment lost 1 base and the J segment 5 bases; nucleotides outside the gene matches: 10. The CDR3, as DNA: TGTGCCAGCAGCTTGTTGACTAGCGGGGGGGCGAGAGGTGAGACCCAGTACTTC. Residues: CASSLLTSGGARGETQYF.

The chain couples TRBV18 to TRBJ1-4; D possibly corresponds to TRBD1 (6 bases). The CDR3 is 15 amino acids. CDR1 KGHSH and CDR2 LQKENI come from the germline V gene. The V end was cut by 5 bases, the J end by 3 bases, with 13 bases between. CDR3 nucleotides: TGTGCCAGCTCAGAACAGGGTGGACCTAATGAAAAACTGTTTTTT. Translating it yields CASSEQGGPNEKLFF.